Following are 18 T cell receptor beta chains from one sample sequenced in a study of CD8+ T cells in alopecia areata. The sequencing template was cDNA reverse transcribed from extracted RNA. The protocol was immunoSEQ multiplex PCR, while the TCRdb copy is restricted to in-frame clones and leaves out a portion. This table has 170,000 or so clones, roughly 60% appearing once. This sample comprised CD4+ T cells sorted from blood, obtained at week 0. The receptors come from a human donor with alopecia areata.

In this sample, this clone turned up a few times. The chain links TRBV7-3 to TRBJ2-1; D is possibly TRBD1 or TRBD2 (5 bases each). Germline V gene sequence: CDR1 SGHTA, CDR2 FQGTGA. Trimming took off 5 bases at V and 9 bases at J, with 11 bases between the two ends. This CDR3 has 12 residues. CDR3 amino acids: CASSKKGTEQFF. The CDR3, as DNA: TGTGCCAGCAGCAAAAAAGGGACTGAGCAGTTCTTC.

There are a few counts of this clone. The chain employs TRBV7-2 and TRBJ2-3; 10 nucleotides line up with TRBD1. The V gene end was trimmed by 5 bases and the J gene end by 6 bases; junction bases not matched to a gene: 8. Germline-derived CDR1 and CDR2 are SGHTA and FQGNSA. This CDR3 region has 15 residues. The CDR3, as DNA: TGTGCCAGCAGCACCTCCGGGACAGGGGTGGATACGCAGTATTTT. It yields the protein CASSTSGTGVDTQYF.

The rearrangement joins TRBV7-2 to TRBJ2-6, with 8 bases aligning to TRBD1. Germline V CDR1 and CDR2: SGHTA, FQGNSA. J was trimmed by 0 bases and V by 5 bases; bases with no gene match: 6. The CDR3 covers 17 residues. The CDR3 is CASSPGTGISGANVLTF. Here the CDR3 DNA reads TGTGCCAGCAGCCCTGGGACAGGCATCTCTGGGGCCAACGTCCTGACTTTC.

The sample holds a few counts of this clone. The rearrangement links TRBV29-1 to TRBJ1-1, with D unclear. The CDR3 loop spans 13 amino acids. V lost 7 bases and J 1 base, leaving 13 bases between the germline ends. Germline V gene sequence: CDR1 SQVTM, CDR2 ANQGSEA. The CDR3 coding sequence is TGCAGCGCCCGGGAGTCGGCGAACACTGAAGCTTTCTTT. This sequence encodes CSARESANTEAFF.

The CDR3 spells CASSRGQGRETQYF. The CDR3 bases are TGTGCCAGCAGCCGGGGACAGGGAAGAGAGACCCAGTACTTC. The gene calls are TRBV7-8 and TRBJ2-5, with 9 positions matching TRBD1. With 5 bases clipped from V and 4 bases from J, the junction kept 5 bases outside the gene matches. Germline V gene data show CDR1 as SGHVS and CDR2 as FQNEAQ. This CDR3 has 14 amino acids. The full variable domain, completed using reference TRBV7-8 and TRBJ2-5, is GAGVSQSPRYKVAKRGQDVALRCDPISGHVSLFWYQQALGQGPEFLTYFQNEAQLDKSGLPSDRFFAERPEGSVSTLKIQRTQQEDSAVYLCASSRGQGRETQYFGPGTRLLVL.

The rearrangement joins TRBV18 to TRBJ2-3; D possibly corresponds to TRBD1 (6 bases). This CDR3 is 14 amino acids long. V gave up 2 bases and J gave up 4 bases, with 10 bases separating them. Germline V gives CDR1 KGHSH, CDR2 LQKENI. The CDR3 is CASSPGGNSDTQYF. The CDR3 DNA reads TGTGCCAGCTCACCAGGGGGCAACTCAGATACGCAGTATTTT.

The chain recombines TRBV30 with TRBJ1-1; D remains unclear. This CDR3 region has 13 residues. CDR1 and CDR2 from the germline V gene are GTSNPN and SVGIG (reference sequence). The V end was cut by 7 bases, the J end by 10 bases, with 22 bases between. In DNA, the CDR3 is TGTGCCTTGGACCAAGCCCTGGGGAACGCAGCTTTCTTT. This codes for CALDQALGNAAFF.

The table lists this clone with a few counts. This rearrangement joins TRBV2 to TRBJ2-6, with 15 bases fitting TRBD2. Looked up from germline, CDR1 is SNHLY and CDR2 is FYNNEI. V lost 7 bases, J lost 0 bases, and 10 bases stayed unmatched. The CDR3 spans 20 residues. This CDR3 reads CASKGGTSGGPSSGANVLTF. The CDR3, as DNA: TGTGCCAGCAAAGGAGGGACTAGCGGGGGGCCAAGCTCTGGGGCCAACGTCCTGACTTTC.

This rearrangement joins TRBV2 to TRBJ1-6; 7 positions agree with TRBD1. CDR3 length: 14 residues. The V and J ends lost 4 bases and 10 bases, in that order; junction bases with no gene match: 7. Germline V gives CDR1 SNHLY, CDR2 FYNNEI. The CDR3 bases are TGTGCCAGCAGTGCCGGACAGGTTGTGTCACCCCTCCACTTT. Encoded protein: CASSAGQVVSPLHF. The full variable domain, rest sourced from reference TRBV2 and TRBJ1-6, is EPEVTQTPSHQVTQMGQEVILRCVPISNHLYFYWYRQILGQKVEFLVSFYNNEISEKSEIFDDQFSVERPDGSNFTLKIRSTKLEDSAMYFCASSAGQVVSPLHFGNGTRLTVT.

This clone was counted between two and nine times. V is TRBV9 and J is TRBJ2-1; TRBD2 might be the D (6 bases). Germline CDR1 is SGDLS and CDR2 is YYNGEE. Trimming left V 4 bases short and J 5 bases short, with 16 bases between. This CDR3 has 15 amino acids. The CDR3 region has the DNA TGTGCCAGCAGCCTCACCGGGACTCACCACAATGAGCAGTTCTTC. Translated, it gives CASSLTGTHHNEQFF.

The chain couples TRBV30 to TRBJ1-1; tentative D call: TRBD1 (6 bases). V was shortened by 0 bases and J by 7 bases, with 12 bases between the two germline ends. Germline assignment: CDR1 GTSNPN and CDR2 SVGIG (reference sequence). The CDR3 sequence is 13 residues long. CDR3 sequence: CAWSVWGLGEAFF. CDR3 nucleotides: TGTGCCTGGAGTGTATGGGGGCTCGGTGAAGCTTTCTTT. Full variable domain (outside the CDR3, taken from reference TRBV30 and TRBJ1-1): SQTIHQWPATLVQPVGSPLSLECTVEGTSNPNLYWYRQAAGRGLQLLFYSVGIGQISSEVPQNLSASRPQDRQFILSSKKLLLSDSGFYLCAWSVWGLGEAFFGQGTRLTVV.

The chain recombines TRBV29-1 with TRBJ1-2; D gene unclear. V was cut by 5 bases and J by 4 bases, with 17 bases left in between. Germline V gene lookup returns CDR1 SQVTM and CDR2 ANQGSEA. CDR3 length: 14 amino acids. In DNA form, the CDR3 reads TGCAGCGTTTCAGAGGGCAGAGCCATCTATGGCTACACCTTC. This translates into CSVSEGRAIYGYTF.

The genes are TRBV5-1 and TRBJ2-3; 12 positions agree with TRBD2. This CDR3 region has 15 residues. The junction had 5 bases not matched to a gene; V was cut back by 3 bases and J by 6 bases. The germline V gene encodes CDR1 SGHRS and CDR2 YFSETQ. The CDR3 coding sequence is TGCGCCAGCAGCTCTAGCGGGGGGGCATATGATACGCAGTATTTT. Translated, it gives CASSSSGGAYDTQYF. The full variable domain, completed using reference TRBV5-1 and TRBJ2-3, is KAGVTQTPRYLIKTRGQQVTLSCSPISGHRSVSWYQQTPGQGLQFLFEYFSETQRNKGNFPGRFSGRQFSNSRSEMNVSTLELGDSALYLCASSSSGGAYDTQYFGPGTRLTVL.

J is TRBJ2-5 and V is TRBV20-1; D is uncertain. The CDR3 sequence is 11 residues long. The V gene lost 4 bases and the J gene lost 4 bases, with 7 bases spanning the gap. Germline loops: CDR1 DFQATT, CDR2 SNEGSKA (reference sequence). The CDR3 region is CSAIRAETQYF. Here the CDR3 DNA reads TGCAGTGCTATTCGGGCAGAGACCCAGTACTTC.

This chain uses TRBV4-1 with TRBJ1-5, with 7 bases matching TRBD1. With V trimmed by 0 bases and J by 4 bases, 6 bases remained unmatched. The CDR3 runs 16 residues. The germline CDR1 and CDR2 sequences are MGHRA and YSYEKL. CDR3 in amino acids: CASSQDQGQLNQPQHF. CDR3 nucleotide sequence: TGCGCCAGCAGCCAAGATCAGGGACAGCTAAATCAGCCCCAGCATTTT.

The chain joins TRBV19 to TRBJ1-2; D possibly corresponds to TRBD1 (6 bases). Germline lookup yields CDR1 LNHDA and CDR2 SQIVND (reference sequence). The CDR3 length is 14 residues. Trimming left V 3 bases short and J 2 bases short, with 10 bases between. CDR3 in DNA: TGTGCCAGTAGTATGGGGGCAGTGAACTATGGCTACACCTTC. Amino acids: CASSMGAVNYGYTF.

This sequence joins TRBV7-2 and TRBJ2-3, with a possible D match to TRBD1 (5 bases). The V end was cut by 5 bases, the J end by 6 bases, with 12 bases between. The CDR3 runs to 13 residues. CDR1 SGHTA and CDR2 FQGNSA come from the germline V gene. CDR3 amino acids: CASSTRAGDTQYF. As DNA, the CDR3 is TGTGCCAGCAGCACGCGCGCAGGGGATACGCAGTATTTT.

The chain couples TRBV6-6 to TRBJ1-5; TRBD1 agrees at 7 bases. Trimming cost V 7 bases and J 7 bases; bases outside gene matches: 10. The CDR3 has 14 amino acids. Germline V gene data show CDR1 as MNHNY and CDR2 as SVGAGI (reference sequence). DNA of the CDR3: TGTGCCAGCACCACAGGGCAGGGGGGCCAGCCCCAGCATTTT. It specifies CASTTGQGGQPQHF.